These 7 T cell receptor beta chains originate from one sample sequenced in a study of T cell changes during pregnancy in multiple sclerosis. Here immunoSEQ multiplex PCR was the method, and the copy in TCRdb shows in-frame clones only, minus some. The sample lists fewer than 150,000 clones, approximately 96% seen once, with roughly 0.44% in the top ten. Sequenced here: peripheral blood, sampled after pregnancy. These receptors were collected from a female donor with multiple sclerosis, enrolled in a pregnancy study.

This clone has just one count. V usage is TRBV5-1 and J usage is TRBJ2-1; a possible D gene is TRBD2 (6 bases). Germline V gives CDR1 SGHRS, CDR2 YFSETQ. V lost 3 bases and J 6 bases, leaving 13 bases between the germline ends. CDR3 length equals 14 residues. CDR3 amino acids: CASSWGLRGNEQFF. CDR3 DNA: TGCGCCAGCAGCTGGGGCTTGCGGGGCAATGAGCAGTTCTTC.

V usage is TRBV5-6 and J usage is TRBJ2-2; weak D call: TRBD1 (5 bases). The CDR3 loop spans 12 amino acids. Trimming cost V 0 bases and J 13 bases, with 10 bases left between them. From germline, CDR1 is SGHDT and CDR2 YYEEEE. The CDR3 loop is CASSLGQGRLFF. The CDR3 DNA reads TGTGCCAGCAGCTTGGGGCAGGGTAGGCTGTTTTTT.

The rearrangement joins TRBV19 to TRBJ2-3; 10 bases align to TRBD2. Germline values: CDR1 LNHDA, CDR2 SQIVND (reference sequence). This CDR3 has 15 amino acids. With 8 bases clipped from V and 5 bases from J, the junction kept 10 bases outside the gene matches. In DNA, the CDR3 is TGTGCCAGTGGGGGACTAGCGATTGAGAAAGATACGCAGTATTTT. It codes for CASGGLAIEKDTQYF. Using reference TRBV19 and TRBJ2-3 for the parts outside the CDR3, the full variable domain is DGGITQSPKYLFRKEGQNVTLSCEQNLNHDAMYWYRQDPGQGLRLIYYSQIVNDFQKGDIAEGYSVSREKKESFPLTVTSAQKNPTAFYLCASGGLAIEKDTQYFGPGTRLTVL.

The CDR3 reads CASSLGTGLYGYTF. CDR3 in DNA: TGTGCCAGCAGCTTAGGGACAGGCCTCTATGGCTACACCTTC. The genes are TRBV5-4 and TRBJ1-2, with 8 bases lining up with TRBD1. Germline assignment: CDR1 SGHNT and CDR2 YYREEE (reference sequence). This CDR3 has 14 residues. V was pared by 2 bases and J by 4 bases, with 4 bases of the junction left unmatched.

The chain links TRBV18 to TRBJ1-2; 9 bases agree with TRBD1. Germline-derived CDR1 and CDR2 are KGHSH and LQKENI. The CDR3 has 16 amino acids. The V and J ends lost 2 bases and 3 bases, in that order; junction bases with no gene match: 7. As DNA, the CDR3 is TGTGCCAGCTCACCATTGGACAGGGGAGGTCACTATGGCTACACCTTC. Translating gives CASSPLDRGGHYGYTF.

J is TRBJ2-5 and V is TRBV7-6; no definite D call. The CDR3 sequence is 14 residues long. Trimming took 1 base from V and 0 from J, leaving 6 bases between them. The germline V gene encodes CDR1 SGHVS and CDR2 FNYEAQ. The CDR3 reads CASSLGVNQETQYF. In nucleotides, the CDR3 is TGTGCCAGCAGCTTAGGTGTAAACCAAGAGACCCAGTACTTC.

The gene calls are TRBV9 and TRBJ2-3; 8 nucleotides line up with TRBD2. Per the germline V gene, CDR1 is SGDLS and CDR2 is YYNGEE. The V segment lost 1 base and the J segment 2 bases; nucleotides outside the gene matches: 6. The CDR3 totals 16 residues. CDR3 region: CASSVSTSGSTDTQYF. In DNA form, the CDR3 reads TGTGCCAGCAGCGTAAGTACTAGCGGTTCCACAGATACGCAGTATTTT.